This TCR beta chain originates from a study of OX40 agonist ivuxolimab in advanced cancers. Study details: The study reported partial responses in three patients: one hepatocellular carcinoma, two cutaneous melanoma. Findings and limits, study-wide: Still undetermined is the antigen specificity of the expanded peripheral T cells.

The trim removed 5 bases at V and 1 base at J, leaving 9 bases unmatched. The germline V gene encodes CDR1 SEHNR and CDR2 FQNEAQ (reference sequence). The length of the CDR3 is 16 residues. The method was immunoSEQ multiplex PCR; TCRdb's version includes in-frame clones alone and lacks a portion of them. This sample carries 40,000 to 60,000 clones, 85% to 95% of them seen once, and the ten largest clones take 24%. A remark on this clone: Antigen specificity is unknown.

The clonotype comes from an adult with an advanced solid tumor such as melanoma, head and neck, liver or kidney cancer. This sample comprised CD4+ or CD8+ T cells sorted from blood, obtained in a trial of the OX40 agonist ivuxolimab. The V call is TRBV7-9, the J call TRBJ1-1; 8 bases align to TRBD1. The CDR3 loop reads CASSLRGRTWNTEAFF. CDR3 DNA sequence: TGTGCCAGCAGCCTCAGGGGGCGTACGTGGAACACTGAAGCTTTCTTT.